Listed below are T cell receptor beta chains from one sample, sequenced in a study of OX40 agonist ivuxolimab in advanced cancers. The repertoire was sequenced with immunoSEQ multiplex PCR; TCRdb's copy has only in-frame clones and lacks some. The table shows about 69,000 clones, with 85% to 90% occurring only once. The sequenced sample was CD4+ or CD8+ T cells sorted from blood, obtained in a trial of the OX40 agonist ivuxolimab. The source of these receptors is an adult with an advanced solid tumor such as melanoma, head and neck, liver or kidney cancer. CDR3s include the opening cysteine and the closing phenylalanine or tryptophan. The D gene is left open where the match is weak. Size values are once, few and many counts, or a class for expanded clones, and some rows have none.

D gene,clone size,J gene,V gene,CDR3 DNA,CDR3 protein
TRBD1,-,TRBJ2-1,TRBV6-5,TGTGCCAGCCTGAGACAGGGGAACAATGAGCAGTTCTTC,CASLRQGNNEQFF
-,-,TRBJ1-3,TRBV5-8,TGTGCCAGCAGCTTGGACTCTGGAAACACCATATATTTT,CASSLDSGNTIYF
-,-,TRBJ2-2,TRBV7-9,TGTGCCAGCAGCTTAGAAGGGATCGGGGAGCTGTTTTTT,CASSLEGIGELFF
-,-,TRBJ2-7,TRBV2,TGTGCCAGCAGTGAAGAGGAACCATGGGGTGGCTACGAGCAGTACTTC,CASSEEEPWGGYEQYF
-,-,TRBJ1-3,TRBV18,TGTGCCAGCTCACCATCGACGGGGCTCTCTGGAAACACCATATATTTT,CASSPSTGLSGNTIYF
-,-,TRBJ2-1,TRBV4-3,TGCGCCAGCAGCCAAGAAGGGTTATCCCCGAACTACAATGAGCAGTTCTTC,CASSQEGLSPNYNEQFF
TRBD1,-,TRBJ2-7,TRBV28,TGTGCCAGCAGACTGACAGGGGCTTACGAGCAGTACTTC,CASRLTGAYEQYF
-,-,TRBJ1-2,TRBV10-3,TGTGCCATCAGCACAGAACAAAACTATGGCTACACCTTC,CAISTEQNYGYTF
-,-,TRBJ1-5,TRBV5-1,TGCGCCAGCAGCTTGGACGGGGGCAATCAGCCCCAGCATTTT,CASSLDGGNQPQHF
-,-,TRBJ2-5,TRBV11-2,TGTGCCAGCAGCTTAGATGGGGGGCAAGAGACCCAGTACTTC,CASSLDGGQETQYF
-,-,TRBJ2-1,TRBV5-4,TGTGCCAGCAGCCCTGGAGGGGTTTACAATGAGCAGTTCTTC,CASSPGGVYNEQFF
-,few,TRBJ1-4,TRBV27,TGTGCCAGCAGCAGGGGCTCAACTAATGAAAAACTGTTTTTT,CASSRGSTNEKLFF
TRBD2,-,TRBJ2-7,TRBV6-6,TGTGCCAGCAGTACCCGGCGGGAGAGGTCCTACGAGCAGTACTTC,CASSTRRERSYEQYF
TRBD1,once,TRBJ2-7,TRBV19,TGTGCCAGTAGTTCGGGACAGGCTTCGAGACAGTACTTC,CASSSGQASRQYF
-,-,TRBJ2-1,TRBV20-1,TGCAGTGGTCCTCTAGACAATGAGCAGTTCTTC,CSGPLDNEQFF
-,few,TRBJ2-3,TRBV9,TGTGCCAGCAGCGTACACTCGGCCGCAGATACGCAGTATTTT,CASSVHSAADTQYF
-,-,TRBJ1-5,TRBV30,TGTGCCTGGAGCCAAAGGGGCAGACAGCCCCAGCATTTT,CAWSQRGRQPQHF
TRBD2,-,TRBJ2-5,TRBV18,TGTGCCAGCTCGGCACTAGCGGGAGGAGGAGAGACCCAGTACTTC,CASSALAGGGETQYF
-,few,TRBJ1-4,TRBV7-2,TGTGCCAGCAGCTTATACCAGGAGGAAAAACTGTTTTTT,CASSLYQEEKLFF
-,-,TRBJ2-7,TRBV6-5,TGTGCCAGCAGTTACTCCTGGGTATCCTACGAGCAGTACTTC,CASSYSWVSYEQYF
-,-,TRBJ2-3,TRBV10-2,TGCGCCAGCAATGGGCGGACAGATACGCAGTATTTT,CASNGRTDTQYF
-,-,TRBJ1-2,TRBV7-9,TGTGCCAGCAGCTTCGGGTTACACAGGTACACCTTC,CASSFGLHRYTF
-,-,TRBJ2-6,TRBV7-6,TGTGCCAGCAGTAAGATTTCTAGGACCAACGTCCTGACTTTC,CASSKISRTNVLTF
TRBD2,-,TRBJ2-7,TRBV2,TGTGCCAGCAGTGACGTAGCGGGCGCGTCCTACGAGCAGTACTTC,CASSDVAGASYEQYF
-,few,TRBJ2-2,TRBV18,TGTGCCAGCTCACCACCGTACCAGAACACCGGGGAGCTGTTTTTT,CASSPPYQNTGELFF
-,-,TRBJ2-3,TRBV2,TGTGCCAGCAGTGAAACGGGACAAGACACAGATACGCAGTATTTT,CASSETGQDTDTQYF
-,-,TRBJ2-5,TRBV11-3,TGTGCCAGCAGCTACCAACCCGTTTCTGCAGAGACCCAGTACTTC,CASSYQPVSAETQYF
TRBD1,-,TRBJ1-5,TRBV18,TGTGCCAGCTCACCAAGCGGACAGGGGGGAAATCAGCCCCAGCATTTT,CASSPSGQGGNQPQHF
-,-,TRBJ2-1,TRBV5-8,TGTGCCAGCAGCTTTGCGGTCTACAATGAGCAGTTCTTC,CASSFAVYNEQFF
-,-,TRBJ1-1,TRBV10-3,TGTGCCATCAGACTTTTAGGGAACACTGAAGCTTTCTTT,CAIRLLGNTEAFF
-,-,TRBJ2-5,TRBV21-1,TGTGCCAGCAGCATTCGGACGGTCCAAGAGACCCAGTACTTC,CASSIRTVQETQYF
TRBD1,-,TRBJ1-1,TRBV5-1,TGCGCCAGCAGCACCTATCAGGGGGCCGTCACTGAAGCTTTCTTT,CASSTYQGAVTEAFF
TRBD2,-,TRBJ2-1,TRBV5-6,TGTGCCAGCAGCTTGCGGCTAGCGGGACTGTATGAGCAGTTCTTC,CASSLRLAGLYEQFF
-,-,TRBJ1-1,TRBV19,TGTGCCAGTAGTATAGACTCTTTTGGGACTGAAGCTTTCTTT,CASSIDSFGTEAFF
-,-,TRBJ1-6,TRBV19,TGTGCCAGTAGTATCACAACCGGGACACCCCTCCACTTT,CASSITTGTPLHF
-,-,TRBJ2-2,TRBV11-2,TGTGCCAGCAGCTCCCAGGGCAGCGGGGAGCTGTTTTTT,CASSSQGSGELFF
TRBD2,-,TRBJ2-7,TRBV5-6,TGTGCAAGCGGGAGGACTAGCGGAGTCTACGAGCAGTACTTC,CASGRTSGVYEQYF
TRBD1,-,TRBJ2-2,TRBV14,TGTGCCAGCAGTCTAGCGACAGGGGTTAACACCGGGGAGCTGTTTTTT,CASSLATGVNTGELFF
-,-,TRBJ1-1,TRBV7-9,TGTGCCAGCAGCTTAGTCTCCTGGGTAATTTGCTTT,CASSLVSWVICF
-,-,TRBJ2-7,TRBV6-5,TGTGCCAGCAGAACGGCGGATTCCTACGAGCAGTACTTC,CASRTADSYEQYF
-,-,TRBJ2-7,TRBV29-1,TGCAGCGTCTTGTGGCGGGGGCACTCCTACGAGCAGTACTTC,CSVLWRGHSYEQYF
-,-,TRBJ2-3,TRBV28,TGTGCCAGCAGTTTTGCCCGGACCAACACAGATACGCAGTATTTT,CASSFARTNTDTQYF
-,-,TRBJ2-3,TRBV5-1,TGCGCCAGCAGCTTGGCCTTCCCGGGATCCGATACGCAGTATTTT,CASSLAFPGSDTQYF
TRBD2,-,TRBJ2-7,TRBV5-1,TGCGCCAGCAGCTCCGGGACTAGCGCAGACCTACGATACGAGCAGTACTTC,CASSSGTSADLRYEQYF
-,-,TRBJ2-5,TRBV7-9,TGTGCCAGCAGCGTAAAGGGAGAGACCCAGTACTTC,CASSVKGETQYF
TRBD1,-,TRBJ1-5,TRBV14,TGTGCCAGCAGGTTTACAGGGGTTAATCAGCCCCAGCATTTT,CASRFTGVNQPQHF
-,-,TRBJ2-7,TRBV10-3,TGTGCCATCAGTGAAGGAGGCTACGAGCAGTACTTC,CAISEGGYEQYF
TRBD1,-,TRBJ2-3,TRBV18,TGTGCCAGCTCACCGAACAGGGGTACAGATACGCAGTATTTT,CASSPNRGTDTQYF
TRBD1,-,TRBJ2-7,TRBV27,TGTGCCAGCAGTTCTCGGGACAGCGAGGAGCAGTACTTC,CASSSRDSEEQYF
-,once,TRBJ2-1,TRBV11-2,TGTGCCAGCAGCTTCAGACGCATCGCGGGGCCGGACGAGCAGTTCTTC,CASSFRRIAGPDEQFF
-,-,TRBJ2-7,TRBV5-5,TGTGCCAGCAGCGGAGTGGGGGGTGAGGTCGAGCAGTACTTC,CASSGVGGEVEQYF
-,-,TRBJ2-2,TRBV6-5,TGTGCCAGCAGCTCGGGCTTCAGGGGGGAGCTGTTTTTT,CASSSGFRGELFF
-,-,TRBJ2-1,TRBV7-2,TGTGCCAGCAGCTTAGGGCAGGGGTTCAATGAGCAGTTCTTC,CASSLGQGFNEQFF